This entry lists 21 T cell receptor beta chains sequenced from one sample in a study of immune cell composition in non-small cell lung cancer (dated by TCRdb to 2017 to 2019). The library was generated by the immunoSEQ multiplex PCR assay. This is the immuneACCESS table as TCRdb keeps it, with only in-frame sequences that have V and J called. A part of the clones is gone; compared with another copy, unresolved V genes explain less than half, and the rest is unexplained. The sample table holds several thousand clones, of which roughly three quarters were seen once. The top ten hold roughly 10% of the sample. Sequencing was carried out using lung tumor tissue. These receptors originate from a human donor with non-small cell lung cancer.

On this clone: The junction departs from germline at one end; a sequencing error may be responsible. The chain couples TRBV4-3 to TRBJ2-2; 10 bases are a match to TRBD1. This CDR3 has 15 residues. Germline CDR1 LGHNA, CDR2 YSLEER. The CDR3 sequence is CASRYGTGEHRGAVF. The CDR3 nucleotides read TGCGCCAGCAGGTACGGGACAGGGGAACACCGGGGAGCTGTTTTT.

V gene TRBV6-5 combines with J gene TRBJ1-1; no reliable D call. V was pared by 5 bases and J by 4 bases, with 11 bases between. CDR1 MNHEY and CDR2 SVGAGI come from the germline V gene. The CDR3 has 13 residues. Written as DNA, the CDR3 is TGTGCCAGCAGTACACAGCGGACCACTGAAGCTTTCTTT. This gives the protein CASSTQRTTEAFF.

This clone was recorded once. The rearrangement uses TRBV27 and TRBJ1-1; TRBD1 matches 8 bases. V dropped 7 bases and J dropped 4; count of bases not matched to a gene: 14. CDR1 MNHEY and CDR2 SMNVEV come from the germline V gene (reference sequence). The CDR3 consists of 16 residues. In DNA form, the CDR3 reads TGTGCCAGCACCCCTGGGACAGGTCGGGGCTCCACTGAAGCTTTCTTT. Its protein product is CASTPGTGRGSTEAFF.

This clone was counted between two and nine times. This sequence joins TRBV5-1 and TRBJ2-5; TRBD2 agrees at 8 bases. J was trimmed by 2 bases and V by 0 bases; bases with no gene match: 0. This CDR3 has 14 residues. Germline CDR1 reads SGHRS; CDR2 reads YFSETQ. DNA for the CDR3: TGCGCCAGCAGCTTGGCGGGGGGGCAAGAGACCCAGTACTTC. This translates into CASSLAGGQETQYF. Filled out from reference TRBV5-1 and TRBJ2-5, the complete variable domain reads KAGVTQTPRYLIKTRGQQVTLSCSPISGHRSVSWYQQTPGQGLQFLFEYFSETQRNKGNFPGRFSGRQFSNSRSEMNVSTLELGDSALYLCASSLAGGQETQYFGPGTRLLVL.

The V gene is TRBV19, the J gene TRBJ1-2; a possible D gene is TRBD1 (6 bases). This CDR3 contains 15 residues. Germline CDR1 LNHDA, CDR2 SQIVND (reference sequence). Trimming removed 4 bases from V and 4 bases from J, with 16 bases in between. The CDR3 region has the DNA TGTGCCAGTAGTAACCGGGACACCTGGTTCTATGGCTACACCTTC. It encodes CASSNRDTWFYGYTF.

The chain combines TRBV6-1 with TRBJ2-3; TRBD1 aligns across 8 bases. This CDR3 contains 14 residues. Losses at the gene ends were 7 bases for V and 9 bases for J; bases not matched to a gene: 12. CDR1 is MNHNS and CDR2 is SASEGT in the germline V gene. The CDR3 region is CASISSDRVGTQYF. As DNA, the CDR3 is TGTGCCAGCATCTCTTCGGACAGGGTAGGGACGCAGTATTTT.

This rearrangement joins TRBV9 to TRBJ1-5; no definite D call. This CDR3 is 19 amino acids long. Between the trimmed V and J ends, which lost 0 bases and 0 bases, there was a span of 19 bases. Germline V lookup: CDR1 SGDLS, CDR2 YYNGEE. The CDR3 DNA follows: TGTGCCAGCAGCGTAGAAGTCACAGAAGACCCTTATAGCAATCAGCCCCAGCATTTT. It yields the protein CASSVEVTEDPYSNQPQHF.

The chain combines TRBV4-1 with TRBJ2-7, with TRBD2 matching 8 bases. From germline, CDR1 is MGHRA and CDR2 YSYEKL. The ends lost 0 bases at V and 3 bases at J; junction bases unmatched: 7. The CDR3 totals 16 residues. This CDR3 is CASSQDDRGGNYEQYF. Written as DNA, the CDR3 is TGCGCCAGCAGCCAAGATGATCGGGGGGGGAACTACGAGCAGTACTTC.

The CDR3 region has the DNA TGTGCCAGCAGCTTGCGGACAGGGCGGTACACTGAAGCTTTCTTT. It translates to CASSLRTGRYTEAFF. This rearrangement joins TRBV5-5 to TRBJ1-1; 8 bases fit TRBD1. The CDR3 is 15 amino acids. V shed 1 base and J 3 bases; nucleotides not matched to a gene: 5. CDR1 is SGHKS and CDR2 is YYEKEE in the germline V gene (reference sequence).

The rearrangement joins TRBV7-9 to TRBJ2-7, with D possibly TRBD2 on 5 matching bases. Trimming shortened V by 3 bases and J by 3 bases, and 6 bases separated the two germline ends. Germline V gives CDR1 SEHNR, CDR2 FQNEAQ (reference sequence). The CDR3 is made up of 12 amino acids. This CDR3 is CASSFTSYEQYF. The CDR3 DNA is TGTGCCAGCAGCTTTACTAGCTACGAGCAGTACTTC.

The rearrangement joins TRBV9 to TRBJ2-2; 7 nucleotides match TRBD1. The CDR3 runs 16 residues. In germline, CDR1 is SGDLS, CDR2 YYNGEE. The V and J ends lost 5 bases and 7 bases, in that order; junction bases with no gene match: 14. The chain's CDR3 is CASRPPGQRRDGELFF. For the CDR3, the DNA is TGTGCCAGCAGGCCTCCGGGACAGAGGCGCGACGGGGAGCTGTTTTTT.

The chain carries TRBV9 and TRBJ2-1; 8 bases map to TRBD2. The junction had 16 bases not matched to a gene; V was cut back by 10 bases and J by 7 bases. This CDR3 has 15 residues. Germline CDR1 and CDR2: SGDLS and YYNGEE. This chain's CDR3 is CASHPGGAVANEQFF. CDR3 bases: TGTGCCTCACACCCCGGGGGGGCCGTAGCGAATGAGCAGTTCTTC.

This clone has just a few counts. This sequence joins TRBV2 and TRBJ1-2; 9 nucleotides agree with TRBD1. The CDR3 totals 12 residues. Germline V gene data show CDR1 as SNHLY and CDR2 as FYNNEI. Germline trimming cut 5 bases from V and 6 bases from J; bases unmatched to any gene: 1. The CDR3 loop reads CASSWTGDGYTF. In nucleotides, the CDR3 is TGTGCCAGCAGTTGGACAGGGGATGGCTACACCTTC.

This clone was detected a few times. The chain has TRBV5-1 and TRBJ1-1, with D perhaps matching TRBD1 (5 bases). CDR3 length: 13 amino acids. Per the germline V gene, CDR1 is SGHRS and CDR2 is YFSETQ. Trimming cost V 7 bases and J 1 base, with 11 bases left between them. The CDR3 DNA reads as TGCGCCAGCCGAATCCAGGGGAACACTGAAGCTTTCTTT. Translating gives CASRIQGNTEAFF.

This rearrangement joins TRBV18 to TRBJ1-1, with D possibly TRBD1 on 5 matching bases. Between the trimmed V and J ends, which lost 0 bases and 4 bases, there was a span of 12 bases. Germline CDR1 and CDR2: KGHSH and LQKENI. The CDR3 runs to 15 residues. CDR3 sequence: CASSPPAGLSTEAFF. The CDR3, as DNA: TGTGCCAGCTCACCACCGGCAGGGCTGAGCACTGAAGCTTTCTTT.

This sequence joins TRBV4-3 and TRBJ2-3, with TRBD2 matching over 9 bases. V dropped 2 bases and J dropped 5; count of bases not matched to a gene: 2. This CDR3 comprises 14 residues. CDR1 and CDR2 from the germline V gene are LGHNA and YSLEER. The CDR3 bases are TGCGCCAGCAGCCAACAGCGGGGGGAAGATACGCAGTATTTT. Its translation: CASSQQRGEDTQYF.

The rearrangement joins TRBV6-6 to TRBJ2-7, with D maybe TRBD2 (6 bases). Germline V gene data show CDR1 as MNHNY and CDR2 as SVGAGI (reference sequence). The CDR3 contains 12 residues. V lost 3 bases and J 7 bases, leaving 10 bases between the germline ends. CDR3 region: CASSYGGKEQYF. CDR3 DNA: TGTGCCAGCAGTTATGGGGGGAAGGAGCAGTACTTC.

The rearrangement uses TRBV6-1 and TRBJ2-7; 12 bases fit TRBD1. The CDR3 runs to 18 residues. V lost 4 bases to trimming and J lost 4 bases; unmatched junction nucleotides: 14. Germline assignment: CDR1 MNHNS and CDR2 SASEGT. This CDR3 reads CASSAWDRGLQDGYEQYF. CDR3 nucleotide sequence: TGTGCCAGCAGTGCTTGGGACAGGGGGCTGCAGGATGGGTACGAGCAGTACTTC.

As DNA, the CDR3 is TGCGCCAGCAGCTTCATCGGGAGAGGTAGAGAGACCCAGTACTTC. Translating gives CASSFIGRGRETQYF. The J gene is TRBJ2-5, the V gene TRBV5-1; D is perhaps TRBD2 (6 bases). This CDR3 contains 15 residues. V lost 2 bases and J lost 4, with 15 bases in between. Germline CDR1 and CDR2: SGHRS and YFSETQ.

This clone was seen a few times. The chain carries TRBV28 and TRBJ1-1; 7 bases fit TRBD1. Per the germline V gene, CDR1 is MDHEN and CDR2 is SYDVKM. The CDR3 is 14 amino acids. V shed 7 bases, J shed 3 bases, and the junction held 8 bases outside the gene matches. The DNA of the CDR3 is TGTGCCAGCACCCTGGGACAGTTCTACACTGAAGCTTTCTTT. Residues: CASTLGQFYTEAFF.

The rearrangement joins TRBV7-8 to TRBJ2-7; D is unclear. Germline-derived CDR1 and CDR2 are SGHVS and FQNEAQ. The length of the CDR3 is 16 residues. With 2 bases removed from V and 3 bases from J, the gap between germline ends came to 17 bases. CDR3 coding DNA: TGTGCCAGCAGCTTAATGTTAGAACAGAACCACTACGAGCAGTACTTC. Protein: CASSLMLEQNHYEQYF.